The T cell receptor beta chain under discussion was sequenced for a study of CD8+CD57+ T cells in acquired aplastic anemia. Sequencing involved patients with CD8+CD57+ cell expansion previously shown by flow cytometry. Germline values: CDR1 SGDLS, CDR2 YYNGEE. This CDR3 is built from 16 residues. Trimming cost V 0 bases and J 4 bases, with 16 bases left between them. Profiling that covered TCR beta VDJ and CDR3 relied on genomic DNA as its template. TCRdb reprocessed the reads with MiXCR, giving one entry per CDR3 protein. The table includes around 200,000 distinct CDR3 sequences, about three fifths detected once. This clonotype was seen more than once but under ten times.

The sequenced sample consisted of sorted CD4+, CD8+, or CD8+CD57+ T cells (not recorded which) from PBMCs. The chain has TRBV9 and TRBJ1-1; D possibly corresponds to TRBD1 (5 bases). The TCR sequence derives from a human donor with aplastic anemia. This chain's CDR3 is CASSVDRQSLGTEAFF. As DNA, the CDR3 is TGTGCCAGCAGCGTAGACCGACAGAGCTTGGGCACTGAAGCTTTCTTT.